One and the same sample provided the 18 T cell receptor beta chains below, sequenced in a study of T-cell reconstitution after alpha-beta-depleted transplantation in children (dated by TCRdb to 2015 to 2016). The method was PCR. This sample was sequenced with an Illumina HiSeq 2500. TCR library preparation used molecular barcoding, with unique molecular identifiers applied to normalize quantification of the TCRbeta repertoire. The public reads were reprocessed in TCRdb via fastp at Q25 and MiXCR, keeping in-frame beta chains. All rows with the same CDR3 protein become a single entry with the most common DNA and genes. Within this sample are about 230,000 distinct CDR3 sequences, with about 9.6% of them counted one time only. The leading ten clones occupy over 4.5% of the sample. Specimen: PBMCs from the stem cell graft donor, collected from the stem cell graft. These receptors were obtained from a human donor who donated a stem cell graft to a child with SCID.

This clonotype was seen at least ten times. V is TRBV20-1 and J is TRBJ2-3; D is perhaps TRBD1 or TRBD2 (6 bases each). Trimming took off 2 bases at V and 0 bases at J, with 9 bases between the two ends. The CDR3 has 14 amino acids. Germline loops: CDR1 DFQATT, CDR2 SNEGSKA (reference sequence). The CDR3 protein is CSARRGPSTDTQYF. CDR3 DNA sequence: TGCAGTGCTAGACGGGGGCCTAGCACAGATACGCAGTATTTT.

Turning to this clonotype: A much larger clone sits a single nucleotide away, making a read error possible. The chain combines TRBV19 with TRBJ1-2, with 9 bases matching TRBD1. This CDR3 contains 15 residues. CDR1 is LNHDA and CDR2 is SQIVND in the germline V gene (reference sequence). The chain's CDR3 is CARSKKGQGGYGYTF. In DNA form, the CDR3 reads TGTGCCAGAAGTAAAAAGGGACAGGGTGGCTATGGCTACACCTTC. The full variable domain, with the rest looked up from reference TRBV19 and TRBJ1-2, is DGGITQSPKYLFRKEGQNVTLSCEQNLNHDAMYWYRQDPGQGLRLIYYSQIVNDFQKGDIAEGYSVSREKKESFPLTVTSAQKNPTAFYLCARSKKGQGGYGYTFGSGTRLTVV.

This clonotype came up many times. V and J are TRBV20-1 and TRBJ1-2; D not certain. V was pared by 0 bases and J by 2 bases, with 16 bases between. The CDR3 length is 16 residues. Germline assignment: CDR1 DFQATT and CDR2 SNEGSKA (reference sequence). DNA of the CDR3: TGCAGTGCTAGAGACCCCGGTGCTTTCCACAACTATGGCTACACCTTC. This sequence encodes CSARDPGAFHNYGYTF.

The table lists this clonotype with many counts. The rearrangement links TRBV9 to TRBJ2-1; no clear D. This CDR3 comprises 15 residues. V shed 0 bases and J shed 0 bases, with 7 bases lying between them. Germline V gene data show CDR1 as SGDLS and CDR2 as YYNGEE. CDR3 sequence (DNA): TGTGCCAGCAGCGTAGTGTCCAGCTCCTACAATGAGCAGTTCTTC. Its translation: CASSVVSSSYNEQFF.

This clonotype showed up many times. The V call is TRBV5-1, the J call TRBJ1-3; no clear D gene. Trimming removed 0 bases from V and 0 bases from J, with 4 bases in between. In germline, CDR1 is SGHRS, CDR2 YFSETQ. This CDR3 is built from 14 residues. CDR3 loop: CASSLAVSGNTIYF. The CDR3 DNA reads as TGCGCCAGCAGCTTGGCCGTCTCTGGAAACACCATATATTTT.

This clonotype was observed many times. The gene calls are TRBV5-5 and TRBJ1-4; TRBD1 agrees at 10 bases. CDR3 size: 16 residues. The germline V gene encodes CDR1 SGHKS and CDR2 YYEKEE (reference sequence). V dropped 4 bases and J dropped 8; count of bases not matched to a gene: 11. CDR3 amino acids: CASSHLETGGAEKLFF. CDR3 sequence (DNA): TGTGCCAGCAGCCACCTTGAGACAGGGGGCGCGGAAAAACTGTTTTTT.

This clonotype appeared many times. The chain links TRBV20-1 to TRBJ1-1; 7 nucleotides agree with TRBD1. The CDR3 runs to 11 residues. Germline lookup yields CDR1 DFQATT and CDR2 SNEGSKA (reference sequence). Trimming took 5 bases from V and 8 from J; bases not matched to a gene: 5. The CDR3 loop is CSALGQPEAFF. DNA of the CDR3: TGCAGTGCTTTGGGACAGCCCGAAGCTTTCTTT.

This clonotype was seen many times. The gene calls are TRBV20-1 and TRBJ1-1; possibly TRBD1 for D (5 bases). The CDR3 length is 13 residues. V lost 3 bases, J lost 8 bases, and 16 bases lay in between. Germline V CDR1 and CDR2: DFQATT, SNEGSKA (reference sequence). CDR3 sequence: CSARGVSLAEAFF. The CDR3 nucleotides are TGCAGTGCTAGGGGGGTCTCGTTGGCGGAAGCTTTCTTT.

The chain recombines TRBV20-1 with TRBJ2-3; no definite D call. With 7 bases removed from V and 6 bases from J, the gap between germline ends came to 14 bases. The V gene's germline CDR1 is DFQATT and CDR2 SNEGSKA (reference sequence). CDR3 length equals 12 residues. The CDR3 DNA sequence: TGCAGTGAGGCTGACGACGGGGATACGCAGTATTTT. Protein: CSEADDGDTQYF.

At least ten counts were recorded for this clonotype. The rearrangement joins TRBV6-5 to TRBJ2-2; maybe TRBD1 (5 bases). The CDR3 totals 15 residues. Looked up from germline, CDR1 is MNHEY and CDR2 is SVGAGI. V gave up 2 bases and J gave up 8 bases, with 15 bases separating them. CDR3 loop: CASSYTLQVGGELFF. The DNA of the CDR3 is TGTGCCAGCAGTTACACACTACAGGTTGGGGGGGAGCTGTTTTTT.

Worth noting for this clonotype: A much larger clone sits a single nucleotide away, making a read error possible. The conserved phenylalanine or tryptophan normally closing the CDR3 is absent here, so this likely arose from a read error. The DNA for the CDR3 is TGTGCCAGTAGCTCGGACGGGAATCAGCCCCAGCATCTT. It specifies CASSSDGNQPQHL. This chain connects TRBV19 to TRBJ1-5, with D hard to call. The CDR3 sequence is 13 residues long. Germline V gene lookup returns CDR1 LNHDA and CDR2 SQIVND (reference sequence). The ends were cut back, 6 bases at V and 4 bases at J, with 10 bases in the middle.

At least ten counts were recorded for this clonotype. CDR3 coding DNA: TGCGCCAGCAGCGCCTGGACAGGGGATTACGAGCAGTACTTC. Translation gives CASSAWTGDYEQYF. This chain joins TRBV5-1 and TRBJ2-7, with 9 bases fitting TRBD1. Germline trimming cut 4 bases from V and 4 bases from J; bases unmatched to any gene: 6. The CDR3 spans 14 residues. The germline V gene has CDR1 SGHRS and CDR2 YFSETQ. The variable domain in full, with the rest retrieved from reference TRBV5-1 and TRBJ2-7, is KAGVTQTPRYLIKTRGQQVTLSCSPISGHRSVSWYQQTPGQGLQFLFEYFSETQRNKGNFPGRFSGRQFSNSRSEMNVSTLELGDSALYLCASSAWTGDYEQYFGPGTRLTVT.

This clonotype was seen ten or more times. This CDR3 reads CASSQLGMGQETQYF. For the CDR3, the DNA is TGTGCCAGCAGCCAGCTAGGAATGGGCCAAGAGACCCAGTACTTC. The rearrangement joins TRBV2 to TRBJ2-5; D uncertain. CDR1 and CDR2 from the germline V gene are SNHLY and FYNNEI. The CDR3 covers 15 residues. Trimming cost V 6 bases and J 1 base, with 15 bases left between them.

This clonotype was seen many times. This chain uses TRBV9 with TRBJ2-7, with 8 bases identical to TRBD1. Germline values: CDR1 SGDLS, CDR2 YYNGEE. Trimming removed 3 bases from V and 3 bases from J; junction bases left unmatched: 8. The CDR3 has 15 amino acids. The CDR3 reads CASSAAGTGNYEQYF. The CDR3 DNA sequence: TGTGCCAGCAGCGCCGCCGGGACAGGTAACTACGAGCAGTACTTC.

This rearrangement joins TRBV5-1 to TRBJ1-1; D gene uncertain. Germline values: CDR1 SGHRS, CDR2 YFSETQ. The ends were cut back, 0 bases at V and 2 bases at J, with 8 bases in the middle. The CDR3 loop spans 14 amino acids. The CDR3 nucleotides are TGCGCCAGCAGCTTGGCTCCTGAAAACACTGAAGCTTTCTTT. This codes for CASSLAPENTEAFF.

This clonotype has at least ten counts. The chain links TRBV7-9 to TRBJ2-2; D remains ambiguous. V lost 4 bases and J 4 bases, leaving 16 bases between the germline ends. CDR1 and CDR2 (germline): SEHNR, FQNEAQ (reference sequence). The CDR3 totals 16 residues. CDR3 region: CASSSKTGWSTGELFF. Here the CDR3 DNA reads TGTGCCAGCAGCTCAAAAACCGGGTGGAGCACCGGGGAGCTGTTTTTT.

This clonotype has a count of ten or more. Written as DNA, the CDR3 is TGCGCCAGCAGCCCGCAGGGGGCGATAAACCAGCCCCAGCATTTT. It is translated as CASSPQGAINQPQHF. The chain recombines TRBV5-1 with TRBJ1-5; 8 nucleotides agree with TRBD1. Germline CDR1 is SGHRS and CDR2 is YFSETQ. After removal of 4 bases from V and 7 bases from J, the junction contained 10 bases not matched to a gene. CDR3 size: 15 residues.

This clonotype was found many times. The CDR3 nucleotides read TGCAGTGCTAGTGACCTGGGGCAAGAGACCCAGTACTTC. Its translation is CSASDLGQETQYF. V gene TRBV20-1 combines with J gene TRBJ2-5, with D uncertain. Germline CDR1 reads DFQATT; CDR2 reads SNEGSKA (reference sequence). V lost 3 bases and J lost 2, with 10 bases in between. The CDR3 consists of 13 residues.